The TCR beta chain described here comes from a study of shared clonotypes between healthy human individuals. Measured with immunoSEQ multiplex PCR; TCRdb has only the in-frame clones, and not every one. The sample holds just over 2,000,000 clones, about 94% seen once. Naive CD8 cells comprised CD45RO-negative, CCR7-positively selected cells, excluding terminally differentiated effector memory CD45RA+ cells. Regarding the study as a whole: Non-shared clonotypes showed lower generation probabilities than clonotypes common to all four donors.

Germline CDR1 and CDR2: MDHEN and SYDVKM. Unmatched junction bases numbered 8, after V lost 7 bases and J lost 0 bases. The CDR3 is made up of 16 amino acids. This clone was observed a handful of times. Its antigen is not identified. The sample comprised naive CD8+ T cells sorted from blood. The source is a man aged 18 to 30 in good health. This chain joins TRBV28 and TRBJ2-2, with 7 bases aligning to TRBD1. As DNA, the CDR3 is TGTGCCAGCAACCCGGGGACAGATTCGAACACCGGGGAGCTGTTTTTT. It encodes CASNPGTDSNTGELFF.